One and the same sample provided the 31 T cell receptor beta chains below, sequenced in a study of cytomegalovirus exposure and HLA in healthy donors. 60 Vbeta and 13 Jbeta primers were used in PCR. Clones were sequenced by immunoSEQ multiplex PCR, and TCRdb holds only the in-frame ones, with some missing. Among 100,000 to 150,000 clones listed, around 80% were seen once. The sample comprised PBMCs. Receptor source: a man younger than 40 in good health and CMV-seropositive.

V gene TRBV27 combines with J gene TRBJ1-5; perhaps TRBD1 as D (5 bases). CDR1 and CDR2 from the germline V gene are MNHEY and SMNVEV (reference sequence). The V and J ends lost 5 bases and 0 bases respectively, with 11 bases between them. CDR3 length equals 15 residues. CDR3 bases: TGTGCCAGCAGTGGTCAGGGTTATAGCAATCAGCCCCAGCATTTT. It specifies CASSGQGYSNQPQHF.

The chain has TRBV18 and TRBJ1-1; tentatively, D is TRBD1 (5 bases). The germline gives CDR1 KGHSH, CDR2 LQKENI. V shed 2 bases and J shed 3 bases, with 7 bases lying between them. The CDR3 runs 13 residues. CDR3 sequence reads: CASSPSTDTEAFF. Written as DNA, the CDR3 is TGTGCCAGCTCACCATCGACAGACACTGAAGCTTTCTTT.

J is TRBJ2-7 and V is TRBV29-1; perhaps TRBD1 as D (6 bases). Germline V gene sequence: CDR1 SQVTM, CDR2 ANQGSEA. This CDR3 has 15 amino acids. Trimming left V 6 bases short and J 0 bases short, with 18 bases between. CDR3 loop: CSVSLRDTYSYEQYF. CDR3 in DNA: TGCAGCGTCTCCTTACGGGACACCTACTCCTACGAGCAGTACTTC.

This sequence joins TRBV5-4 and TRBJ2-1; 10 bases are a match to TRBD2. CDR1 and CDR2 from the germline V gene are SGHNT and YYREEE (reference sequence). V was pared by 2 bases and J by 8 bases, with 4 bases of the junction left unmatched. This CDR3 spans 14 amino acids. DNA for the CDR3: TGTGCCAGCAGCTTAAGCGGGAGGGTCGATGAGCAGTTCTTC. Protein sequence: CASSLSGRVDEQFF.

This chain connects TRBV11-2 to TRBJ2-7; 10 nucleotides agree with TRBD2. CDR3 length equals 14 residues. J lost 3 bases, V lost 5 bases, and 4 bases had no gene match. In germline, CDR1 is SGHAT, CDR2 FQNNGV. The CDR3 region is CASSQWTSGYEQYF. The CDR3 DNA reads as TGTGCCAGCAGCCAGTGGACTAGCGGCTACGAGCAGTACTTC.

The V and J genes are TRBV19 and TRBJ2-1, with 11 bases fitting TRBD2. Trimming at V came to 5 bases and at J to 7 bases, leaving 7 bases not matched to a gene. The CDR3 has 15 amino acids. CDR1 LNHDA and CDR2 SQIVND come from the germline V gene (reference sequence). This CDR3 reads CASSGQRLAGNEQFF. CDR3 in DNA: TGTGCCAGTAGTGGACAACGACTAGCGGGGAATGAGCAGTTCTTC.

This clone was found a few times. V gene TRBV9 combines with J gene TRBJ2-3, with TRBD2 matching 8 bases. Looked up from germline, CDR1 is SGDLS and CDR2 is YYNGEE. The CDR3 sequence is 15 residues long. J was trimmed by 0 bases and V by 10 bases; bases with no gene match: 10. Here the CDR3 reads CASPGASGSTDTQYF. In DNA form, the CDR3 reads TGTGCCTCCCCCGGGGCTAGCGGGAGCACAGATACGCAGTATTTT.

The V gene is TRBV5-8, the J gene TRBJ2-7; D remains ambiguous. There are 15 residues in the CDR3. The V end lost 1 base, the J end lost 6 bases, and 17 bases lay between the germline ends. Germline CDR1 and CDR2: SGHTS and YDEGEE. DNA of the CDR3: TGTGCCAGCAGCTTGCCCTTGGGCAGAGCATCCGAGCAGTACTTC. This translates into CASSLPLGRASEQYF.

CDR3 sequence reads: CAISAQTNRGAKNIQYF. In DNA, the CDR3 is TGTGCCATCAGTGCTCAAACCAACAGGGGAGCCAAAAACATTCAGTACTTC. The gene calls are TRBV10-3 and TRBJ2-4; 7 positions agree with TRBD1. Germline V gives CDR1 ENHRY, CDR2 SYGVKD. This CDR3 spans 17 amino acids. V lost 4 bases, J lost 0 bases, and 9 bases stayed unmatched.

J is TRBJ2-1 and V is TRBV15; the match to TRBD2 covers 12 bases. V lost 1 base and J lost 10; bases outside the gene matches: 5. From germline, CDR1 is LNHNV and CDR2 YYDKDF (reference sequence). This CDR3 contains 15 residues. The CDR3 loop is CATSRGLAGDGEQFF. For the CDR3, the DNA is TGTGCCACCAGCAGAGGACTAGCGGGGGATGGGGAGCAGTTCTTC.

The chain recombines TRBV6-1 with TRBJ1-5; 9 bases are a match to TRBD1. The ends lost 8 bases at V and 2 bases at J; junction bases unmatched: 7. The CDR3 consists of 15 residues. CDR1 MNHNS and CDR2 SASEGT come from the germline V gene. This chain's CDR3 is CASAQGQGGNQPQHF. Here the CDR3 DNA reads TGTGCCAGCGCACAGGGACAGGGAGGCAATCAGCCCCAGCATTTT.

The chain uses TRBV11-2 and TRBJ2-7; weak D call: TRBD1 (6 bases). Germline CDR1 and CDR2: SGHAT and FQNNGV. Deletions cut 5 bases from V and 5 bases from J, with 22 bases between. CDR3 length: 16 residues. CDR3 loop: CASSLFTPGASHEQYF. In DNA, the CDR3 is TGTGCCAGCAGCCTATTCACGCCAGGGGCTTCCCACGAGCAGTACTTC. Together with reference TRBV11-2 and TRBJ2-7, the CDR3 gives the full variable domain: EAGVAQSPRYKIIEKRQSVAFWCNPISGHATLYWYQQILGQGPKLLIQFQNNGVVDDSQLPKDRFSAERLKGVDSTLKIQPAKLEDSAVYLCASSLFTPGASHEQYFGPGTRLTVT.

This clone came up once. V is TRBV5-1 and J is TRBJ2-1; the match to TRBD2 covers 8 bases. CDR1 and CDR2 from the germline V gene are SGHRS and YFSETQ. The CDR3 sequence is 15 residues long. Trimming cost V 5 bases and J 2 bases; bases outside gene matches: 6. In DNA, the CDR3 is TGCGCCAGCAGGGTGGCGGGGGGCCCCTACAATGAGCAGTTCTTC. Protein product: CASRVAGGPYNEQFF.

On this clone itself: Other DNA sequences in the same sample also yield this CDR3. The V and J genes are TRBV7-2 and TRBJ1-5; D is undetermined. The CDR3 runs to 15 residues. Trimming cost V 5 bases and J 0 bases, with 11 bases left between them. Germline loops: CDR1 SGHTA, CDR2 FQGNSA. The CDR3 DNA reads TGTGCCAGCAGCCTCGGCGGATATAGCAATCAGCCCCAGCATTTT. Its protein product is CASSLGGYSNQPQHF.

The chain links TRBV27 to TRBJ1-5; possible D gene TRBD1, 6 bases. The ends were cut back, 5 bases at V and 0 bases at J, with 20 bases in the middle. Germline lookup yields CDR1 MNHEY and CDR2 SMNVEV (reference sequence). This CDR3 is 18 amino acids long. CDR3 in amino acids: CASSPRPGRGNSNQPQHF. The CDR3 nucleotides read TGTGCCAGCAGTCCGCGGCCAGGGAGGGGGAATAGCAATCAGCCCCAGCATTTT.

This clone was seen just once. The chain employs TRBV9 and TRBJ2-2, with unresolved D. The CDR3 extends over 14 amino acids. Per the germline V gene, CDR1 is SGDLS and CDR2 is YYNGEE. V was pared by 2 bases and J by 2 bases, with 7 bases between. CDR3 coding DNA: TGTGCCAGCAGCGTGGCGACTAACACCGGGGAGCTGTTTTTT. As protein: CASSVATNTGELFF.

DNA for the CDR3: TGTGCCAGCAGTCCGCCGGGACAGGGCCTTTATGGCTACACCTTC. This translates into CASSPPGQGLYGYTF. The gene calls are TRBV27 and TRBJ1-2; TRBD1 matches at 9 bases. Germline values: CDR1 MNHEY, CDR2 SMNVEV (reference sequence). CDR3 size: 15 residues. The trim removed 5 bases at V and 5 bases at J, leaving 9 bases unmatched.

This clone was observed a few times. The chain uses TRBV18 and TRBJ2-2; 11 nucleotides align to TRBD2. CDR1 and CDR2 (germline): KGHSH, LQKENI. J gave up 0 bases and V 2 bases, and 5 bases lay outside the gene matches. This CDR3 region has 18 residues. DNA for the CDR3: TGTGCCAGCTCACCAGGAATAGCGGGAGGGCCGAACACCGGGGAGCTGTTTTTT. The encoded protein is CASSPGIAGGPNTGELFF.

V and J are TRBV14 and TRBJ2-4; 7 bases map to TRBD2. The J segment lost 0 bases and the V segment lost 4 bases, leaving 9 bases of the junction unmatched. The CDR3 loop spans 17 amino acids. In germline, CDR1 is SGHDN, CDR2 FVKESK. The CDR3 reads CASSPKGGSLAKNIQYF. CDR3 DNA sequence: TGTGCCAGCAGCCCGAAGGGAGGGTCCTTAGCCAAAAACATTCAGTACTTC.

The chain is built from TRBV4-3 and TRBJ2-1, with 15 bases matching TRBD2. The V gene's germline CDR1 is LGHNA and CDR2 YSLEER. V shed 0 bases, J shed 7 bases, and the junction held 4 bases outside the gene matches. This CDR3 contains 17 residues. This chain's CDR3 is CASSQEWGTSGRNEQFF. CDR3 bases: TGCGCCAGCAGCCAAGAATGGGGGACTAGCGGGAGGAATGAGCAGTTCTTC.

The chain employs TRBV4-2 and TRBJ2-7; perhaps TRBD2 as D (6 bases). CDR3 length: 15 residues. V lost 1 base and J lost 2, with 12 bases in between. CDR1 LGHNA and CDR2 YNFKEQ come from the germline V gene. The CDR3 loop is CASSQAGGKTYEQYF. CDR3 DNA: TGTGCCAGCAGCCAAGCCGGCGGGAAGACCTACGAGCAGTACTTC.

The chain combines TRBV4-2 with TRBJ2-5, with 12 bases fitting TRBD2. The CDR3 spans 18 residues. V was clipped by 0 bases and J by 5 bases; unmatched bases: 10. In germline, CDR1 is LGHNA, CDR2 YNFKEQ. The CDR3 spells CASSQDPLAGGLRETQYF. The DNA of the CDR3 is TGTGCCAGCAGCCAAGACCCACTAGCGGGAGGCTTGAGGGAGACCCAGTACTTC.

The chain has TRBV27 and TRBJ2-7; tentative D call: TRBD1 (6 bases). The CDR3 length is 15 residues. CDR1 MNHEY and CDR2 SMNVEV come from the germline V gene (reference sequence). Trimming stripped 6 bases from V and 3 bases from J, with 18 bases between. The CDR3 coding sequence is TGTGCCAGCAGCCACGCCCTGGACAGAAACTACGAGCAGTACTTC. Translating gives CASSHALDRNYEQYF.

The chain is built from TRBV5-1 and TRBJ2-5; 7 nucleotides match TRBD1. Trimming at V came to 9 bases and at J to 2 bases, leaving 10 bases not matched to a gene. This CDR3 spans 14 amino acids. Germline V gene lookup returns CDR1 SGHRS and CDR2 YFSETQ. CDR3 in amino acids: CATRTGTVQETQYF. The DNA for the CDR3 is TGCGCCACAAGAACCGGGACAGTGCAAGAGACCCAGTACTTC.

The CDR3 protein is CASSLAGGKETQYF. For the CDR3, the DNA is TGTGCCAGCAGCTTAGCCGGGGGTAAAGAGACCCAGTACTTC. The genes are TRBV7-2 and TRBJ2-5; D possibly corresponds to TRBD2 (6 bases). Trimming pared 0 bases from V and 3 bases from J, leaving 8 bases between. Germline CDR1 SGHTA, CDR2 FQGNSA. The CDR3 contains 14 residues.

This chain uses TRBV5-4 with TRBJ1-2, with 9 bases that match TRBD1. After removal of 4 bases from V and 2 bases from J, the junction contained 3 bases not matched to a gene. The length of the CDR3 is 14 residues. CDR1 and CDR2 from the germline V gene are SGHNT and YYREEE (reference sequence). Here the CDR3 reads CASSIGTGNYGYTF. CDR3 bases: TGTGCCAGCAGCATTGGGACAGGGAACTATGGCTACACCTTC.

The rearrangement links TRBV19 to TRBJ2-7; weak D call: TRBD2 (6 bases). The germline V gene has CDR1 LNHDA and CDR2 SQIVND (reference sequence). The V end lost 6 bases, the J end lost 6 bases, and 18 bases lay between the germline ends. This CDR3 comprises 14 residues. The CDR3 spells CASSLRGTLREQYF. DNA for the CDR3: TGTGCCAGTAGCCTCCGGGGGACCCTCCGCGAGCAGTACTTC.

The rearrangement uses TRBV5-8 and TRBJ2-5; 14 positions agree with TRBD2. There are 17 residues in the CDR3. V dropped 4 bases and J dropped 0; count of bases not matched to a gene: 5. Germline V gene data show CDR1 as SGHTS and CDR2 as YDEGEE. The DNA for the CDR3 is TGTGCCAGCAGCCAGGGACTAGCGGGGGTAAACCAAGAGACCCAGTACTTC. This encodes CASSQGLAGVNQETQYF. The entire variable domain, with the rest obtained from reference TRBV5-8 and TRBJ2-5, is as follows: EAGVTQSPTHLIKTRGQQATLRCSPISGHTSVYWYQQALGLGLQFLLWYDEGEERNRGNFPPRFSGRQFPNYSSELNVNALELEDSALYLCASSQGLAGVNQETQYFGPGTRLLVL.

The chain is built from TRBV5-4 and TRBJ2-3; 8 bases are a match to TRBD2. The V gene end was trimmed by 5 bases and the J gene end by 4 bases; junction bases not matched to a gene: 9. CDR3 length: 15 amino acids. CDR1 SGHNT and CDR2 YYREEE come from the germline V gene (reference sequence). The DNA of the CDR3 is TGTGCCAGCAGTCGTGGGACGGGAGGGTCAGATACGCAGTATTTT. Translated: CASSRGTGGSDTQYF.

This chain connects TRBV21-1 to TRBJ2-7; TRBD2, the D gene given by the table, was not confirmed from the DNA. TRBV21-1 is assigned pseudogene status. The CDR3 sequence is 16 residues long. The CDR3 loop is CASSKVRRRERSEQYF. The CDR3 region has the DNA TGTGCCAGCAGCAAAGTCCGGCGACGGGAGAGGAGCGAGCAGTACTTC.

The rearrangement links TRBV6-5 to TRBJ2-7; D perhaps matches TRBD2 (6 bases). CDR3 length equals 16 residues. V was shortened by 2 bases and J by 4 bases, with 18 bases between the two germline ends. The germline V gene encodes CDR1 MNHEY and CDR2 SVGAGI. The CDR3 nucleotides read TGTGCCAGCAGTTACATTAGCGGTTCGCCGCGTTACGAGCAGTACTTC. Protein product: CASSYISGSPRYEQYF.